The clone carrying this T cell receptor beta chain was seen only a few times. The age range of participants was 18 to 89 years, with residence in 20 to 25 US areas. Donors in Cohort 3 who had recovered were those with two negative PCRs, healthcare professional clearance, or resolution of their symptoms. The data are from a study of blood T cell repertoires in COVID-19. The wider study: Italy, Spain and the United States were the sources of the convalescent and acute COVID-19 samples. T cells, B-cell-depleted T cells, or PBMCs supplied cDNA or gDNA.

The J segment lost 5 bases and the V segment lost 7 bases, leaving 10 bases of the junction unmatched. The CDR3 consists of 15 residues. CDR1 SGHRS and CDR2 YFSETQ come from the germline V gene. Here immunoSEQ multiplex PCR was the method, and the copy in TCRdb shows in-frame clones only, minus some. Of some 270,000 clones in the sample, approximately 83% are singletons; the top ten hold about 3.5%. The receptor was derived from a middle-aged man who had recovered from COVID-19. The gene calls are TRBV5-1 and TRBJ1-5; 9 bases agree with TRBD1. The material sequenced was PBMCs or T cells enriched from blood (not recorded which). The CDR3 protein is CASLTNRGLYQPQHF. CDR3 sequence (DNA): TGCGCCAGCCTCACAAACAGGGGGCTCTATCAGCCCCAGCATTTT.